This T cell receptor beta chain came from a study of glioma-infiltrating T cells. In the study overall: Low-grade gliomas were grade II; glioblastomas were grade IV at initial diagnosis.

This CDR3 contains 19 residues. Germline V gene lookup returns CDR1 SGHAT and CDR2 FQDESV (reference sequence). TCR alpha and beta CDR3 regions were amplified from RNA using iRepertoire nested multiplex PCR. For one-step reverse transcription and amplification, about 90-450 ng of tissue mRNA or PBMC total RNA was used. One entry per CDR3 protein results from TCRdb running MiXCR on the multiplex PCR reads. The profile shows a few hundred thousand distinct CDR3 sequences, 41% of them singletons. Turning to this clonotype: The antigen remains unidentified. At one boundary the junction diverges from the germline segment, which might be a read error.

Findings and limits, study-wide: Tissue and blood shared very few CDR3 sequences. Tissue-blood divergence was below expectation in non-neoplastic patients, above in gliomas.

The sequencing sample was made of glioma tissue, nonneoplastic brain tissue, or PBMCs (not recorded which). The rearrangement joins TRBV11-1 to TRBJ2-1; TRBD2 agrees at 14 bases. This clonotype originated in a human donor with low-grade glioma or glioblastoma, undergoing nonglioma brain surgery, or in good health (not recorded which). CDR3 DNA: TGTGCCAGCAGCGGACCGGGACTAGCGGGAGAGAGCTCCTACTATGAGCAGTTCTTC. Protein sequence: CASSGPGLAGESSYYEQFF. Drawing the rest from reference TRBV11-1 and TRBJ2-1, the complete variable domain is EAEVAQSPRYKITEKSQAVAFWCDPISGHATLYWYRQILGQGPELLVQFQDESVVDDSQLPKDRFSAERLKGVDSTLKIQPAELGDSAMYLCASSGPGLAGESSYYEQFFGPGTRLTVL.